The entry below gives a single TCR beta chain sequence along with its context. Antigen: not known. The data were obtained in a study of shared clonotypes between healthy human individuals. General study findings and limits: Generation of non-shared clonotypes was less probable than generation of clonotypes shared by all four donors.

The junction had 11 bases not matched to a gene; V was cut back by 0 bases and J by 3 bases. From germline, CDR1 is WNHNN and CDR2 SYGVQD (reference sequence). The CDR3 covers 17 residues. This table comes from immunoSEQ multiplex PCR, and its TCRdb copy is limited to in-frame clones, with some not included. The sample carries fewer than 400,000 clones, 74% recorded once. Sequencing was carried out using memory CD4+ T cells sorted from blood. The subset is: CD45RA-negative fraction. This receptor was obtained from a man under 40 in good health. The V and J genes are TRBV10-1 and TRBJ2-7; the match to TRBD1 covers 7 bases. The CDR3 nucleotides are TGCGCCAGCAGTGAGTCCAGGGGGTCGTCTAGGCACTACGAGCAGTACTTC. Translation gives CASSESRGSSRHYEQYF.